The T cell receptor beta chain described here comes from a study of blood T cell repertoires in COVID-19. For the study at large: Samples taken during acute and convalescent COVID-19 were collected in the United States, Italy and Spain. PBMCs, B-cell-depleted T cells, or T cells provided the cDNA or gDNA that made up the material.

The CDR3 has 12 residues. Germline loops: CDR1 SGHAT, CDR2 FQNNGV. Trimming cost V 7 bases and J 4 bases, with 11 bases left between them. The authors' processing: Estimated nucleated cell counts came from reference gene primer amplification. Clones were read by immunoSEQ multiplex PCR, and TCRdb kept only the in-frame ones, dropping some. V and J calls and clone size are those listed in that table; D and trimming were worked out from the DNA. The data show some 180,000 clones, approximately 80% seen once. The material sequenced was peripheral blood. This chain joins TRBV11-2 and TRBJ2-7; D perhaps matches TRBD2 (5 bases). The TCR sequence derives from a human donor in a cohort sampled during active COVID-19. CDR3 DNA: TGTGCCAGCAACCTCCGAGGGTACGAGCAGTACTTC. Translated: CASNLRGYEQYF.